Listed below are T cell receptor beta chains from one sample, sequenced in a study of T cell repertoires in cytomegalovirus infection. TCRdb reanalysed the reads using MiXCR and keeps one entry per CDR3 protein. The table has about 250,000 distinct CDR3 sequences, 6% to 8% seen once; the top ten hold about 6.3%. Material: PBMCs. The source of these receptors is a human donor in good health (CMV status not recorded). Some clones in this sample may be carry-over from other donors' samples. The CDR3 runs from the conserved cysteine through the conserved F or W. Fields, in order: CDR3 DNA, CDR3 protein, D gene, clone size, CDR3 length, J gene, V gene. D genes are given only for firm matches. Part of the rows lack a size; the others show once, few, many or a class for expanded clones.

TGTGCCAGCTCACCATCGGTGGGCAGCAATTCACCCCTCCACTTT | CASSPSVGSNSPLHF | . | few | 15 | TRBJ1-6 | TRBV18
TGTGCCAGCAGCGTAGATGCCTACAGGGATGGCGGCTACACCTTC | CASSVDAYRDGGYTF | . | few | 15 | TRBJ1-2 | TRBV9
TGTGCCAGCAGTGTAGACAAGCCCCAGCATTTT | CASSVDKPQHF | . | many | 11 | TRBJ1-5 | TRBV28
TGCAGCGCTGCCTTTGGGGGGTCCGGTGGAAACACCATATATTTT | CSAAFGGSGGNTIYF | . | many | 15 | TRBJ1-3 | TRBV29-1
TGTGCCAGCAGCCAAAACTTGAGGGTTAAGAACACTGAAGCTTTCTTT | CASSQNLRVKNTEAFF | . | many | 16 | TRBJ1-1 | TRBV7-2
TGTGCCAGCAGTTACTCTTCAAAGGAAAAACTGTTTTTT | CASSYSSKEKLFF | . | many | 13 | TRBJ1-4 | TRBV6-5
TGTGCCAGCAGAGGGGGGACACATTCGCCGGATTCACCCCTCCACTTT | CASRGGTHSPDSPLHF | . | many | 16 | TRBJ1-6 | TRBV9
TGTGCCAGCAGTCCTTTGACTAGTCCAGATACGCAGTATTTT | CASSPLTSPDTQYF | . | many | 14 | TRBJ2-3 | TRBV6-1
TGTGCCAGCAGCGTAGCTGGGGCCAACGTCCTGACTTTC | CASSVAGANVLTF | . | few | 13 | TRBJ2-6 | TRBV9
TGCAGCGTTGCGGGTAACACCGGGGAGCTGTTTTTT | CSVAGNTGELFF | . | . | 12 | TRBJ2-2 | TRBV29-1
TGTGCCAGCAGCTCCCACGATATGGGCGGGGGACGGTCACCCCTCCACTTT | CASSSHDMGGGRSPLHF | . | . | 17 | TRBJ1-6 | TRBV7-9
TGTGCCAGCTACGGCGGGGGAGGGTTCAATGAGCAGTTCTTC | CASYGGGGFNEQFF | TRBD2 | many | 14 | TRBJ2-1 | TRBV28
TGCAGTGCTAGACCGGGACAGGATAATTCACCCCTCCACTTT | CSARPGQDNSPLHF | TRBD1 | many | 14 | TRBJ1-6 | TRBV20-1
TGCAGTGGATGGACAGGGAACACTGAAGCTTTCTTT | CSGWTGNTEAFF | TRBD1 | few | 12 | TRBJ1-1 | TRBV29-1
TGCAGTGCTAGAGTTGGGGCGCTAGGCGAGCAGTACTTC | CSARVGALGEQYF | . | many | 13 | TRBJ2-7 | TRBV20-1
TGTGCCAGCAGCTTATTGAGTCCTAGCGGATTAGCCAAAAACATTCAGTACTTC | CASSLLSPSGLAKNIQYF | TRBD2 | many | 18 | TRBJ2-4 | TRBV7-6
TGTGCCAGCAGCCCTGGGGAAAACACAGATACGCAGTATTTT | CASSPGENTDTQYF | . | many | 14 | TRBJ2-3 | TRBV2
TGTGCCAGCAGCTTAGCGGACAGGTCCTACGAGCAGTACTTC | CASSLADRSYEQYF | TRBD1 | many | 14 | TRBJ2-7 | TRBV7-8
TGTGCCACCAGCAGAGATCGAGAGGTCTACGAAAAACTGTTTTTT | CATSRDREVYEKLFF | . | many | 15 | TRBJ1-4 | TRBV15
TGTGCCAGCAGCCAACTAGCGGGGGGGCGAGGGTATGAGCAGTTCTTC | CASSQLAGGRGYEQFF | TRBD2 | many | 16 | TRBJ2-1 | TRBV14
TGTGCCAGCAGCCCCCTCTGGGATTCACCCCTCCACTTT | CASSPLWDSPLHF | . | many | 13 | TRBJ1-6 | TRBV7-2
TGTGCCAGCAGTTTATCGGTCGGAGGGTGGGGTGGCTACACCTTC | CASSLSVGGWGGYTF | . | many | 15 | TRBJ1-2 | TRBV27
TGTGCCAGCAGTGCTTTTGGGCAGGGTAATTACAATGAGCAGTTCTTC | CASSAFGQGNYNEQFF | . | many | 16 | TRBJ2-1 | TRBV6-4